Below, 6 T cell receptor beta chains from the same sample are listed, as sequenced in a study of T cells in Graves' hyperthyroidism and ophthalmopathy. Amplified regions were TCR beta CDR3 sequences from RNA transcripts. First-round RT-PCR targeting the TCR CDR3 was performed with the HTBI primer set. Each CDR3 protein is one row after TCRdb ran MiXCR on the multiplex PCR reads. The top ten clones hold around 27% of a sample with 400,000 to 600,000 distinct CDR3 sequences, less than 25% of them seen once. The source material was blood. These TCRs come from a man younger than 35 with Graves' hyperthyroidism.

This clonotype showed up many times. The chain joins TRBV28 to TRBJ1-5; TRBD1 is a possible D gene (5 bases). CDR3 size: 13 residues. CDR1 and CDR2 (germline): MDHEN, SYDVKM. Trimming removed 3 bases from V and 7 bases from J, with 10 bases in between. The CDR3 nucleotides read TGTGCCAGCAGTTTCAGGGTCCGCCAGCCCCAGCATTTT. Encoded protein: CASSFRVRQPQHF.

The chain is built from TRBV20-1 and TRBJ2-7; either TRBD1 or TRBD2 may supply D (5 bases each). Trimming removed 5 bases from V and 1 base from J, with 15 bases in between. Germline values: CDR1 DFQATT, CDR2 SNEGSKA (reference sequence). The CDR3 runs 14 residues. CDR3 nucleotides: TGCAGTGCTTCGGGACCTTTTGGGTCCTACGAGCAGTACTTC. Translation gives CSASGPFGSYEQYF.

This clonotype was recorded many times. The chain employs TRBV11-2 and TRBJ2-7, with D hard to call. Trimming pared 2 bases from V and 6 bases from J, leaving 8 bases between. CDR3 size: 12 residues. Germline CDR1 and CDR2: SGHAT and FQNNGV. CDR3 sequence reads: CASSLPSVEQYF. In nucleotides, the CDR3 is TGTGCCAGCAGCTTACCTTCCGTCGAGCAGTACTTC.

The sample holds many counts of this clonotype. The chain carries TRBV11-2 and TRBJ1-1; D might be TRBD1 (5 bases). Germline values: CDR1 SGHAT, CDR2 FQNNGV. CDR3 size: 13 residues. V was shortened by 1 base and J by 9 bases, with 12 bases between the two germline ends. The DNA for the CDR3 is TGTGCCAGCAGCTTAGTAAGGGACCCTAAAGCTTTCTTT. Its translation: CASSLVRDPKAFF. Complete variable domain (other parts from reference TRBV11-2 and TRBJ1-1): EAGVAQSPRYKIIEKRQSVAFWCNPISGHATLYWYQQILGQGPKLLIQFQNNGVVDDSQLPKDRFSAERLKGVDSTLKIQPAKLEDSAVYLCASSLVRDPKAFFGQGTRLTVV.

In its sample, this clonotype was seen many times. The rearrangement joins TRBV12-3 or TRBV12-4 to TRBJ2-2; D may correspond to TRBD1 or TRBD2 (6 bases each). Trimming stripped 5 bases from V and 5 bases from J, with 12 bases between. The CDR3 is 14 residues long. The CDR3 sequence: CASSPQGRTGELFF. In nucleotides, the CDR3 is TGTGCCAGCAGTCCTCAGGGGAGGACCGGGGAGCTGTTTTTT.

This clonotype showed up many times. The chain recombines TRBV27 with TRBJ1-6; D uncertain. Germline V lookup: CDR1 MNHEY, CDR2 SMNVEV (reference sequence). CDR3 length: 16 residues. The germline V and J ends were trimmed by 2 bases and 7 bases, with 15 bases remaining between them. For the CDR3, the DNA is TGTGCCAGCAGTTTACAAGCGACTAGCAAAAATTCACCCCTCCACTTT. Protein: CASSLQATSKNSPLHF.